Presented here are 32 T cell receptor beta chains from one specimen sequenced in a study of T cell responses to AZD1222 COVID-19 vaccine. Method: immunoSEQ multiplex PCR; TCRdb's copy keeps in-frame clones and lacks some. The table has 150,000 to 200,000 clones, 85% to 95% seen once. This material consisted of peripheral blood, taken on day 0 of AZD1222 vaccination. The receptors here all came from an adult in good health.

The CDR3 here is CASSPRISPANTGELFF. The CDR3 DNA reads TGTGCCAGCTCACCTCGCATTAGTCCCGCGAACACCGGGGAGCTGTTTTTT. The chain joins TRBV18 to TRBJ2-2; D remains ambiguous. Germline values: CDR1 KGHSH, CDR2 LQKENI. Trimming left V 3 bases short and J 0 bases short, with 14 bases between. This CDR3 comprises 17 residues.

This sequence joins TRBV6-1 and TRBJ1-5; D is perhaps TRBD1 (5 bases). The germline V gene encodes CDR1 MNHNS and CDR2 SASEGT. The germline V and J ends were trimmed by 0 bases and 6 bases, with 12 bases remaining between them. The CDR3 is made up of 15 amino acids. This CDR3 is CASSEAGRGRQPQHF. DNA for the CDR3: TGTGCCAGCAGTGAAGCGGGGAGGGGCCGTCAGCCCCAGCATTTT.

The chain links TRBV7-3 to TRBJ1-2, with D possibly being TRBD1 (5 bases). The V end lost 5 bases, the J end lost 2 bases, and 15 bases lay between the germline ends. This CDR3 comprises 15 residues. CDR1 is SGHTA and CDR2 is FQGTGA in the germline V gene. Written as DNA, the CDR3 is TGTGCCAGCAGCCCGCACGGTGGGGGAAACTATGGCTACACCTTC. Translated, it gives CASSPHGGGNYGYTF.

This chain links TRBV7-2 with TRBJ2-7; 8 bases line up with TRBD2. Germline CDR1 SGHTA, CDR2 FQGNSA. The ends lost 3 bases at V and 6 bases at J; junction bases unmatched: 13. This CDR3 comprises 16 residues. The CDR3 sequence: CASSFGLAGGQGEQYF. The CDR3 nucleotides are TGTGCCAGCAGCTTTGGTTTGGCGGGGGGTCAGGGCGAGCAGTACTTC.

The CDR3: CAISEPPGIEAFF. The DNA of the CDR3 is TGTGCCATCAGTGAACCGCCCGGAATTGAAGCTTTCTTT. V usage is TRBV10-3 and J usage is TRBJ1-1; no definite D call. Germline CDR1 ENHRY, CDR2 SYGVKD. This CDR3 spans 13 amino acids. Trimming shortened V by 3 bases and J by 7 bases, and 12 bases separated the two germline ends.

This sequence joins TRBV27 and TRBJ1-1; D not certain. V dropped 7 bases and J dropped 0 bases, with 21 bases sitting between them. Germline lookup yields CDR1 MNHEY and CDR2 SMNVEV (reference sequence). The CDR3 has 17 residues. CDR3 region: CASTPLFGRAMNTEAFF. CDR3 coding DNA: TGTGCCAGCACCCCTCTTTTTGGGAGGGCTATGAACACTGAAGCTTTCTTT.

The V gene is TRBV7-9, the J gene TRBJ2-3, with TRBD2 matching over 9 bases. The CDR3 has 17 residues. Germline CDR1 SEHNR, CDR2 FQNEAQ (reference sequence). V shed 4 bases and J 3 bases; nucleotides not matched to a gene: 11. The CDR3 DNA sequence: TGTGCCAGCAGCTCATGGGGAGTAGCGGGGGTTACAGATACGCAGTATTTT. Translated: CASSSWGVAGVTDTQYF. The full variable domain, its missing parts supplied by reference TRBV7-9 and TRBJ2-3, is DTGVSQNPRHKITKRGQNVTFRCDPISEHNRLYWYRQTLGQGPEFLTYFQNEAQLEKSRLLSDRFSAERPKGSFSTLEIQRTEQGDSAMYLCASSSWGVAGVTDTQYFGPGTRLTVL.

The V call is TRBV2, the J call TRBJ1-2; D not certain. Trimming took off 4 bases at V and 6 bases at J, with 15 bases between the two ends. This CDR3 contains 14 residues. Germline V gives CDR1 SNHLY, CDR2 FYNNEI. This chain's CDR3 is CASSVWQFPDGYTF. The CDR3 DNA sequence: TGTGCCAGCAGTGTCTGGCAGTTCCCAGATGGCTACACCTTC.

The chain carries TRBV2 and TRBJ1-5, with D unresolved. Germline-derived CDR1 and CDR2 are SNHLY and FYNNEI. This CDR3 region has 15 residues. The V gene lost 2 bases and the J gene lost 0 bases, with 8 bases spanning the gap. CDR3 in amino acids: CASSEYRSSNQPQHF. DNA for the CDR3: TGTGCCAGCAGTGAATACAGAAGTAGCAATCAGCCCCAGCATTTT.

V usage is TRBV7-9 and J usage is TRBJ2-3; 9 bases are a match to TRBD1. The CDR3 sequence is 13 residues long. The V and J ends lost 6 bases and 3 bases, in that order; junction bases with no gene match: 1. Germline CDR1 is SEHNR and CDR2 is FQNEAQ (reference sequence). The CDR3 region has the DNA TGTGCCAGCAGTGACAGGGGGACAGATACGCAGTATTTT. It codes for CASSDRGTDTQYF.

The rearrangement uses TRBV7-2 and TRBJ2-2; D call uncertain. Germline V gives CDR1 SGHTA, CDR2 FQGNSA. Deletions cut 1 base from V and 5 bases from J, with 2 bases between. This CDR3 spans 12 amino acids. The CDR3, as DNA: TGTGCCAGCAGCTTAGTTACCGGGGAGCTGTTTTTT. It encodes CASSLVTGELFF. The whole variable domain, filled in from reference TRBV7-2 and TRBJ2-2, reads GAGVSQSPSNKVTEKGKDVELRCDPISGHTALYWYRQSLGQGLEFLIYFQGNSAPDKSGLPSDRFSAERTGGSVSTLTIQRTQQEDSAVYLCASSLVTGELFFGEGSRLTVL.

The chain employs TRBV4-1 and TRBJ2-2, with D tentatively TRBD1 (6 bases). V lost 1 base and J 0 bases, leaving 9 bases between the germline ends. The CDR3 covers 16 residues. The germline gives CDR1 MGHRA, CDR2 YSYEKL. The CDR3 coding sequence is TGCGCCAGCAGCCAAGGACAGGCCACGAACACCGGGGAGCTGTTTTTT. As protein: CASSQGQATNTGELFF.

The gene calls are TRBV5-4 and TRBJ1-2, with TRBD1 identical over 7 bases. In germline, CDR1 is SGHNT, CDR2 YYREEE (reference sequence). The CDR3 sequence is 14 residues long. The V gene end was trimmed by 4 bases and the J gene end by 4 bases; junction bases not matched to a gene: 7. Here the CDR3 reads CASSADRASYGYTF. CDR3 DNA: TGTGCCAGCAGCGCAGACAGGGCAAGCTATGGCTACACCTTC. Full variable domain (rest looked up from reference TRBV5-4 and TRBJ1-2): ETGVTQSPTHLIKTRGQQVTLRCSSQSGHNTVSWYQQALGQGPQFIFQYYREEENGRGNFPPRFSGLQFPNYSSELNVNALELDDSALYLCASSADRASYGYTFGSGTRLTVV.

The chain combines TRBV10-1 with TRBJ1-3; no firm D call. V lost 3 bases and J lost 4, with 7 bases in between. The CDR3 has 13 residues. Looked up from germline, CDR1 is WNHNN and CDR2 is SYGVQD (reference sequence). In DNA form, the CDR3 reads TGCGCCAGCAGTGAACAGAGAGGAAACACCATATATTTT. This sequence encodes CASSEQRGNTIYF.

This chain links TRBV6-5 with TRBJ1-5, with D hard to call. From germline, CDR1 is MNHEY and CDR2 SVGAGI. The CDR3 covers 13 residues. The CDR3 nucleotides are TGTGTTTCGTCCTCAGGAGGCAATCAGCCCCAGCATTTT. This translates into CVSSSGGNQPQHF.

This rearrangement joins TRBV7-2 to TRBJ1-2, with TRBD1 matching 7 bases. The CDR3 has 13 amino acids. J lost 8 bases, V lost 5 bases, and 8 bases had no gene match. CDR1 is SGHTA and CDR2 is FQGNSA in the germline V gene. The CDR3 region has the DNA TGTGCCAGCAGCCGCGACAGGGAAGAAGGCTACACCTTC. This sequence encodes CASSRDREEGYTF.

The rearrangement joins TRBV28 to TRBJ1-1; D possibly corresponds to TRBD1 (5 bases). The CDR3 sequence is 14 residues long. Germline values: CDR1 MDHEN, CDR2 SYDVKM. Trimming stripped 4 bases from V and 6 bases from J, with 15 bases between. Written as DNA, the CDR3 is TGTGCCAGCAGTTCTCCATTGGGGGTCGCTGAAGCTTTCTTT. It yields the protein CASSSPLGVAEAFF.

The chain is built from TRBV5-1 and TRBJ2-5; TRBD2 matches 12 bases. CDR1 and CDR2 from the germline V gene are SGHRS and YFSETQ. This CDR3 has 15 residues. The J segment lost 3 bases and the V segment lost 3 bases, leaving 3 bases of the junction unmatched. The CDR3 DNA is TGCGCCAGCAGCTGGAGACTAGCGGGGGAAGAGACCCAGTACTTC. As protein: CASSWRLAGEETQYF.

The chain joins TRBV4-2 to TRBJ2-3; D is perhaps TRBD2 (6 bases). With 1 base removed from V and 4 bases from J, the gap between germline ends came to 15 bases. Germline loops: CDR1 LGHNA, CDR2 YNFKEQ. The CDR3 is 16 residues long. CDR3 sequence: CASSQVKGAGPDTQYF. The CDR3 nucleotides read TGTGCCAGCAGCCAAGTTAAAGGCGCGGGGCCAGATACGCAGTATTTT.

This clone was observed a single time. This chain links TRBV7-6 with TRBJ1-1, with a tentative D call TRBD1 (5 bases). Trimming stripped 0 bases from V and 3 bases from J, with 20 bases between. This CDR3 has 18 residues. From germline, CDR1 is SGHVS and CDR2 FNYEAQ. The CDR3: CASSLALGAPKRDTEAFF. As DNA, the CDR3 is TGTGCCAGCAGCTTAGCATTAGGGGCCCCCAAGAGGGACACTGAAGCTTTCTTT.

The genes are TRBV19 and TRBJ2-3, with TRBD2 matching 7 bases. The CDR3 contains 15 residues. The V gene's germline CDR1 is LNHDA and CDR2 SQIVND (reference sequence). With 5 bases clipped from V and 2 bases from J, the junction kept 7 bases outside the gene matches. The CDR3 region is CASSLRDYYTDTQYF. Written as DNA, the CDR3 is TGTGCCAGTAGTCTTCGGGACTACTACACAGATACGCAGTATTTT.

This rearrangement joins TRBV9 to TRBJ2-1, with a tentative D call TRBD1 (5 bases). The germline CDR1 and CDR2 sequences are SGDLS and YYNGEE. Trimming stripped 6 bases from V and 7 bases from J, with 14 bases between. The CDR3 covers 13 residues. The CDR3 DNA reads as TGTGCCAGCAATCAGGGTGCGATTAATGAGCAGTTCTTC. The encoded protein is CASNQGAINEQFF.

This chain links TRBV7-3 with TRBJ2-2, with 16 bases that match TRBD2. The CDR3 extends over 20 amino acids. Germline trimming cut 5 bases from V and 0 bases from J; bases unmatched to any gene: 9. CDR1 and CDR2 from the germline V gene are SGHTA and FQGTGA. The CDR3 nucleotides are TGTGCCAGCAGCCCTTCTCCGGGACTAGCGGGGGGGACGAACACCGGGGAGCTGTTTTTT. Its protein is CASSPSPGLAGGTNTGELFF.

The gene calls are TRBV28 and TRBJ1-3; perhaps TRBD1 as D (5 bases). Germline V gene data show CDR1 as MDHEN and CDR2 as SYDVKM. Trimming took off 5 bases at V and 5 bases at J, with 16 bases between the two ends. This CDR3 contains 15 residues. The CDR3 nucleotides read TGTGCCAGCAGTCTAGGGATCCTGGGACGAAACACCATATATTTT. Encoded protein: CASSLGILGRNTIYF.

The V and J genes are TRBV30 and TRBJ1-5, with D maybe TRBD1 (5 bases). There are 13 residues in the CDR3. The V and J ends lost 5 bases and 1 base respectively, with 9 bases between them. Per the germline V gene, CDR1 is GTSNPN and CDR2 is SVGIG (reference sequence). The CDR3 here is CAWATVSNQPQHF. The CDR3 DNA follows: TGTGCCTGGGCGACAGTAAGCAATCAGCCCCAGCATTTT.

V usage is TRBV11-2 and J usage is TRBJ1-5; tentative D call: TRBD1 (5 bases). The CDR3 covers 15 residues. The germline V gene encodes CDR1 SGHAT and CDR2 FQNNGV. Trimming shortened V by 5 bases and J by 0 bases, and 11 bases separated the two germline ends. The CDR3 sequence: CASSRGGYSNQPQHF. For the CDR3, the DNA is TGTGCCAGCAGCCGGGGGGGGTATAGCAATCAGCCCCAGCATTTT. The entire variable domain, with the rest obtained from reference TRBV11-2 and TRBJ1-5, is as follows: EAGVAQSPRYKIIEKRQSVAFWCNPISGHATLYWYQQILGQGPKLLIQFQNNGVVDDSQLPKDRFSAERLKGVDSTLKIQPAKLEDSAVYLCASSRGGYSNQPQHFGDGTRLSIL.

The rearrangement links TRBV18 to TRBJ2-1; D possibly corresponds to TRBD2 (5 bases). The germline V gene encodes CDR1 KGHSH and CDR2 LQKENI. V was shortened by 1 base and J by 7 bases, with 14 bases between the two germline ends. This CDR3 has 15 residues. CDR3 in amino acids: CASSPLTDYSNEQFF. DNA for the CDR3: TGTGCCAGCTCACCACTTACCGACTACTCTAATGAGCAGTTCTTC.

The count of this clone is one. V is TRBV5-1 and J is TRBJ2-7; D might be TRBD1 or TRBD2, each matching 6 bases. With 1 base removed from V and 6 bases from J, the gap between germline ends came to 14 bases. Germline loops: CDR1 SGHRS, CDR2 YFSETQ. The CDR3 runs 14 residues. CDR3 bases: TGCGCCAGCAGCTTGTCACCGGGGGCCCCCGAGCAGTACTTC. It yields the protein CASSLSPGAPEQYF. The full variable domain, completed using reference TRBV5-1 and TRBJ2-7, is KAGVTQTPRYLIKTRGQQVTLSCSPISGHRSVSWYQQTPGQGLQFLFEYFSETQRNKGNFPGRFSGRQFSNSRSEMNVSTLELGDSALYLCASSLSPGAPEQYFGPGTRLTVT.

The V call is TRBV7-8, the J call TRBJ1-1; 7 bases line up with TRBD1. Germline CDR1 SGHVS, CDR2 FQNEAQ. The CDR3 contains 14 residues. The junction had 0 bases not matched to a gene; V was cut back by 1 base and J by 1 base. In DNA form, the CDR3 reads TGTGCCAGCAGCTTAGGACAGGGGAACACTGAAGCTTTCTTT. This gives the protein CASSLGQGNTEAFF.

The rearrangement links TRBV2 to TRBJ2-2; no firm D call. This CDR3 contains 12 residues. V was cut by 8 bases and J by 6 bases, with 10 bases left in between. Germline V lookup: CDR1 SNHLY, CDR2 FYNNEI. The CDR3 reads CASAVRPGELFF. CDR3 DNA sequence: TGTGCCAGCGCTGTCAGGCCCGGGGAGCTGTTTTTT.

The chain couples TRBV27 to TRBJ1-1; D call uncertain. The V end lost 3 bases, the J end lost 5 bases, and 7 bases lay between the germline ends. The CDR3 spans 12 residues. Germline lookup yields CDR1 MNHEY and CDR2 SMNVEV (reference sequence). CDR3 region: CASSFSGTEAFF. The CDR3 nucleotides are TGTGCCAGCAGTTTTTCTGGGACTGAAGCTTTCTTT.

The rearrangement links TRBV5-1 to TRBJ2-5; D is perhaps TRBD1 (5 bases). Germline assignment: CDR1 SGHRS and CDR2 YFSETQ. The CDR3 sequence is 15 residues long. Trimming left V 4 bases short and J 4 bases short, with 17 bases between. CDR3 coding DNA: TGCGCCAGCAGCCCCACGTCCAGGGATCGAGAGACCCAGTACTTC. It yields the protein CASSPTSRDRETQYF.